What follows are 26 T cell receptor beta chains derived from one specimen sequenced in a study of cytomegalovirus exposure and HLA in healthy donors. The PCR was carried out with 60 Vbeta primers and 13 Jbeta primers. Using immunoSEQ multiplex PCR, the repertoire was profiled, and TCRdb retains in-frame clones only, with some absent. Of around 200,000 clones listed, approximately 80% were seen once; the top ten hold about 1.4%. The sample comprised PBMCs. The receptor source for this set is a girl aged 10-17 years in good health and CMV-seronegative.

The V call is TRBV30, the J call TRBJ1-2; D possibly corresponds to TRBD1 (5 bases). Germline V gene data show CDR1 as GTSNPN and CDR2 as SVGIG (reference sequence). This CDR3 contains 12 residues. CDR3 region: CASGRDGYGYTF. The CDR3 DNA follows: TGTGCATCCGGGCGGGACGGCTATGGCTACACCTTC.

J is TRBJ1-4 and V is TRBV2; D ambiguous. CDR1 is SNHLY and CDR2 is FYNNEI in the germline V gene. CDR3 length: 14 residues. Deletions cut 6 bases from V and 3 bases from J, with 11 bases between. CDR3 nucleotide sequence: TGTGCCAGCAGGGTCAACGAGGCTAATGAAAAACTGTTTTTT. It specifies CASRVNEANEKLFF.

J is TRBJ1-5 and V is TRBV6-6; D call uncertain. The CDR3 contains 14 residues. V was cut by 7 bases and J by 0 bases, with 10 bases left in between. The V gene's germline CDR1 is MNHNY and CDR2 SVGAGI (reference sequence). CDR3 in amino acids: CASMARYSNQPQHF. The DNA for the CDR3 is TGTGCCAGCATGGCCCGATATAGCAATCAGCCCCAGCATTTT.

V is TRBV6-5 and J is TRBJ1-2, with D perhaps TRBD1 (6 bases). CDR1 is MNHEY, CDR2 SVGAGI, per germline. Trimming took off 3 bases at V and 9 bases at J, with 14 bases between the two ends. This CDR3 is built from 13 residues. The CDR3 nucleotides read TGTGCCAGCAGTTATCCCCCAGGGGAGCGCTACACCTTC. This encodes CASSYPPGERYTF.

The CDR3 sequence: CASSYGTRGSYEQYF. The CDR3 DNA sequence: TGTGCCAGCAGTTACGGGACTAGAGGCTCCTACGAGCAGTACTTC. The chain combines TRBV6-5 with TRBJ2-7, with TRBD2 matching 8 bases. The CDR3 loop spans 15 amino acids. Germline CDR1 and CDR2: MNHEY and SVGAGI. J was trimmed by 0 bases and V by 2 bases; bases with no gene match: 3.

CDR3 sequence: CASSSMGAGAEVEQFF. CDR3 nucleotide sequence: TGTGCCAGCTCTTCCATGGGGGCCGGGGCCGAGGTTGAGCAGTTCTTC. The gene calls are TRBV18 and TRBJ2-1; the D gene is possibly TRBD1 (6 bases). V gave up 6 bases and J gave up 9 bases, with 24 bases separating them. The V gene's germline CDR1 is KGHSH and CDR2 LQKENI. The length of the CDR3 is 16 residues.

The gene calls are TRBV29-1 and TRBJ2-5, with D unclear. This CDR3 comprises 11 residues. V dropped 6 bases and J dropped 5 bases, with 10 bases sitting between them. Germline V lookup: CDR1 SQVTM, CDR2 ANQGSEA. CDR3 nucleotides: TGCAGCGTCACCCCCGGTGAGACCCAGTACTTC. It translates to CSVTPGETQYF.

This clone was seen a handful of times. V and J are TRBV2 and TRBJ1-6; 7 nucleotides line up with TRBD1. V shed 7 bases, J shed 7 bases, and the junction held 1 base outside the gene matches. The CDR3 consists of 12 residues. From germline, CDR1 is SNHLY and CDR2 FYNNEI. CDR3 residues: CASTRGNSPLHF. The CDR3 bases are TGTGCCAGCACCAGGGGGAATTCACCCCTCCACTTT.

This chain links TRBV6-1 with TRBJ1-1; D might be TRBD1 (5 bases). This CDR3 comprises 15 residues. V lost 8 bases, J lost 1 base, and 17 bases lay in between. Per germline, CDR1 MNHNS and CDR2 SASEGT. The chain's CDR3 is CASPPSRDWNTEAFF. The CDR3 DNA follows: TGTGCCAGCCCCCCTTCCAGGGATTGGAACACTGAAGCTTTCTTT.

The chain carries TRBV4-2 and TRBJ1-3; weak D call: TRBD1 (6 bases). The germline V gene encodes CDR1 LGHNA and CDR2 YNFKEQ. With 0 bases removed from V and 4 bases from J, the gap between germline ends came to 19 bases. The CDR3 is 18 residues long. The CDR3, as DNA: TGTGCCAGCAGCCAAGATTTGTTTTACTGGGGGCCAGGAAACACCATATATTTT. Its protein product is CASSQDLFYWGPGNTIYF.

The chain links TRBV5-1 to TRBJ2-1; 9 bases agree with TRBD2. The ends lost 1 base at V and 8 bases at J; junction bases unmatched: 7. CDR3 size: 15 residues. Germline V gene sequence: CDR1 SGHRS, CDR2 YFSETQ. CDR3 DNA: TGCGCCAGCAGCTTGCGGCTAGCGGGATACGATGAGCAGTTCTTC. Translated: CASSLRLAGYDEQFF.

CDR3 nucleotides: TGTGCCAGCAGCCATAGGGACAGCCCATCAGATACGCAGTATTTT. This encodes CASSHRDSPSDTQYF. The J gene is TRBJ2-3, the V gene TRBV7-9; 7 bases agree with TRBD1. Unmatched junction bases numbered 9, after V lost 5 bases and J lost 4 bases. CDR1 and CDR2 from the germline V gene are SEHNR and FQNEAQ (reference sequence). The CDR3 totals 15 residues.

The chain is built from TRBV27 and TRBJ1-5; D unresolved. The CDR3 totals 14 residues. Germline loops: CDR1 MNHEY, CDR2 SMNVEV (reference sequence). V shed 3 bases and J shed 3 bases, with 9 bases lying between them. The CDR3 DNA follows: TGTGCCAGCAGTTTGGCACAGTTCAATCAGCCCCAGCATTTT. Its translation is CASSLAQFNQPQHF.

The chain uses TRBV18 and TRBJ1-1; no reliable D call. Germline values: CDR1 KGHSH, CDR2 LQKENI. The CDR3 length is 15 residues. The V gene lost 3 bases and the J gene lost 3 bases, with 14 bases spanning the gap. CDR3 DNA: TGTGCCAGCTCACCCGGTAGCCCACCAGACACTGAAGCTTTCTTT. Residues: CASSPGSPPDTEAFF.

The chain joins TRBV6-1 to TRBJ1-1; TRBD1 aligns across 7 bases. Germline loops: CDR1 MNHNS, CDR2 SASEGT. V gave up 2 bases and J gave up 7 bases; unmatched junction bases: 19. CDR3 length: 18 amino acids. CDR3 DNA: TGTGCCAGCAGTGAATGGGGCACAGGGGACCACCGGGTTGATGAAGCTTTCTTT. Protein product: CASSEWGTGDHRVDEAFF.

The table lists this clone with a few counts. The rearrangement uses TRBV6-1 and TRBJ2-7; 7 bases fit TRBD2. The trim removed 4 bases at V and 4 bases at J, leaving 1 base unmatched. The CDR3 runs to 12 residues. Germline assignment: CDR1 MNHNS and CDR2 SASEGT. The CDR3 DNA is TGTGCCAGCAGTGTTAGCGGGTACGAGCAGTACTTC. Translating gives CASSVSGYEQYF.

The rearrangement joins TRBV7-6 to TRBJ1-2; 9 positions agree with TRBD1. The germline CDR1 and CDR2 sequences are SGHVS and FNYEAQ. V lost 2 bases and J lost 3; bases outside the gene matches: 1. The CDR3 runs to 14 residues. This CDR3 is CASSLRQGDYGYTF. In DNA form, the CDR3 reads TGTGCCAGCAGCTTAAGACAGGGGGACTATGGCTACACCTTC.

This chain uses TRBV15 with TRBJ1-2; 11 positions match TRBD1. The CDR3 is made up of 15 amino acids. Germline V CDR1 and CDR2: LNHNV, YYDKDF (reference sequence). J was trimmed by 6 bases and V by 5 bases; bases with no gene match: 8. The CDR3 coding sequence is TGTGCCACCAGCTGGACAGGGGGCGCCGGAAATGGCTACACCTTC. Its protein is CATSWTGGAGNGYTF.

The rearrangement uses TRBV7-9 and TRBJ2-5; D might be TRBD1 (6 bases). Trimming shortened V by 2 bases and J by 5 bases, and 12 bases separated the two germline ends. The CDR3 runs to 14 residues. CDR1 and CDR2 from the germline V gene are SEHNR and FQNEAQ (reference sequence). CDR3 sequence (DNA): TGTGCCAGCAGCTTAACGCAGGGGCGGGAGACCCAGTACTTC. Translation: CASSLTQGRETQYF.

V usage is TRBV27 and J usage is TRBJ2-7; D is perhaps TRBD2 (6 bases). CDR3 length equals 16 residues. V lost 0 bases and J 3 bases, leaving 15 bases between the germline ends. The germline V gene encodes CDR1 MNHEY and CDR2 SMNVEV (reference sequence). The CDR3 coding sequence is TGTGCCAGCAGTTTATCGGGACCCGGCGGGGTCTACGAGCAGTACTTC. It yields the protein CASSLSGPGGVYEQYF.

J is TRBJ1-3 and V is TRBV28; no clear D gene. Germline V gene sequence: CDR1 MDHEN, CDR2 SYDVKM. V shed 6 bases and J shed 10 bases, with 25 bases lying between them. CDR3 length: 16 amino acids. The CDR3 DNA is TGTGCCAGCAGCCCTATCGATCGGGCCTTTGGAGGAACCATATATTTT. Encoded protein: CASSPIDRAFGGTIYF.

The chain joins TRBV5-1 to TRBJ1-2; D not resolved. The V gene lost 3 bases and the J gene lost 4 bases, with 13 bases spanning the gap. CDR1 SGHRS and CDR2 YFSETQ come from the germline V gene. The CDR3 loop spans 14 amino acids. CDR3 sequence: CASSSEGTVYGYTF. In nucleotides, the CDR3 is TGCGCCAGCAGCTCCGAGGGTACAGTCTATGGCTACACCTTC.

The chain links TRBV4-2 to TRBJ2-1, with 11 bases lining up with TRBD2. CDR3 length: 14 residues. Germline CDR1 is LGHNA and CDR2 is YNFKEQ. Losses at the gene ends were 3 bases for V and 9 bases for J; bases not matched to a gene: 4. The chain's CDR3 is CASSHNLAGGEQFF. Here the CDR3 DNA reads TGTGCCAGCAGCCACAACCTAGCGGGGGGTGAGCAGTTCTTC.

This rearrangement joins TRBV5-4 to TRBJ2-7; 9 bases fit TRBD2. The length of the CDR3 is 14 residues. CDR1 is SGHNT and CDR2 is YYREEE in the germline V gene (reference sequence). V lost 3 bases to trimming and J lost 7 bases; unmatched junction nucleotides: 8. The CDR3 sequence: CASSSLAGEREQYF. The CDR3 DNA reads TGTGCCAGCAGCTCCTTAGCGGGAGAACGGGAGCAGTACTTC.

V usage is TRBV7-3 and J usage is TRBJ2-7; TRBD2 aligns across 7 bases. J gave up 4 bases and V 5 bases, and 11 bases lay outside the gene matches. The germline V gene encodes CDR1 SGHTA and CDR2 FQGTGA. The CDR3 is 15 residues long. The chain's CDR3 is CASSPGGSRTYEQYF. The CDR3 DNA is TGTGCCAGCAGCCCCGGCGGGAGTAGGACGTACGAGCAGTACTTC.

V gene TRBV4-1 combines with J gene TRBJ1-2; 10 bases agree with TRBD1. The CDR3 extends over 16 amino acids. The germline gives CDR1 MGHRA, CDR2 YSYEKL. With 6 bases clipped from V and 7 bases from J, the junction kept 14 bases outside the gene matches. The CDR3 nucleotides are TGCGCCAGCAGGAGGGACGATCACCGGGACAGGGGTGGCTACACCTTC. As protein: CASRRDDHRDRGGYTF.